The text below deals with one TCR beta chain. The CDR3 totals 15 residues. Germline V lookup: CDR1 SGHRS, CDR2 YFSETQ. Trimming took off 0 bases at V and 10 bases at J, with 16 bases between the two ends. The sample comes from a study of T cell responses to AZD1222 COVID-19 vaccine. TCRdb keeps only in-frame clones here, not all; method: immunoSEQ multiplex PCR. This table has 82,000 or so clones, 90% to 95% appearing once. This sequence joins TRBV5-1 and TRBJ1-4, with D perhaps TRBD1 (5 bases). The sequence derives from an adult in good health. The sequenced sample was peripheral blood, obtained on day 0 of AZD1222 vaccination. This chain's CDR3 is CASSLEYQGKGKLFF. The CDR3 DNA sequence: TGCGCCAGCAGCTTGGAATACCAGGGAAAGGGAAAACTGTTTTTT.